The 26 T cell receptor beta chains listed next were all sequenced from one sample in a study of cytomegalovirus exposure and HLA in healthy donors. The primer mix had 60 Vbeta and 13 Jbeta primers. Profiled with immunoSEQ multiplex PCR; TCRdb holds only in-frame clones, not every one. In the table there are just over 150,000 clones, nearly 80% of which are singletons. The sample consisted of PBMCs. These receptor sequences come from a woman between 45 and 65 years old in good health and CMV-seropositive.

The chain combines TRBV7-3 with TRBJ2-1; TRBD2 matches at 7 bases. The V gene end was trimmed by 5 bases and the J gene end by 2 bases; junction bases not matched to a gene: 3. The germline CDR1 and CDR2 sequences are SGHTA and FQGTGA. The CDR3 is made up of 14 amino acids. CDR3 sequence: CASSPSGTYNEQFF. CDR3 DNA: TGTGCCAGCAGCCCGAGCGGGACCTACAATGAGCAGTTCTTC.

This chain links TRBV6-5 with TRBJ2-2; perhaps TRBD2 as D (5 bases). CDR3 length: 15 residues. Per germline, CDR1 MNHEY and CDR2 SVGAGI. V was clipped by 4 bases and J by 4 bases, with 13 bases between them. The CDR3 DNA reads TGTGCCAGCAGTTCCCGGGGTCAGGTCACCGGGGAGCTGTTTTTT. Protein: CASSSRGQVTGELFF.

V is TRBV19 and J is TRBJ1-2; 7 bases are shared with TRBD1. The length of the CDR3 is 14 residues. The V gene end was trimmed by 7 bases and the J gene end by 12 bases; junction bases not matched to a gene: 17. Germline loops: CDR1 LNHDA, CDR2 SQIVND (reference sequence). The CDR3 nucleotides read TGTGCCAGTAAATCTCAGGACAGGCCCCTGGGGGACACCTTC. It yields the protein CASKSQDRPLGDTF.

The V gene is TRBV6-6, the J gene TRBJ1-3; D is unclear. CDR1 and CDR2 from the germline V gene are MNHNY and SVGAGI (reference sequence). Trimming cost V 0 bases and J 2 bases, with 11 bases left between them. This CDR3 spans 16 amino acids. The CDR3: CASSYSNRVPGNTIYF. CDR3 coding DNA: TGTGCCAGCAGTTACTCCAATCGGGTACCTGGAAACACCATATATTTT.

The chain links TRBV13 to TRBJ1-2; a possible D gene is TRBD1 (5 bases). Germline V CDR1 and CDR2: PRHDT, FYEKMQ (reference sequence). With 0 bases removed from V and 7 bases from J, the gap between germline ends came to 15 bases. This CDR3 has 15 amino acids. The CDR3 loop reads CASSLGLAGKGGYTF. DNA for the CDR3: TGTGCCAGCAGCTTAGGCCTCGCAGGGAAAGGTGGCTACACCTTC.

The chain combines TRBV5-4 with TRBJ1-1; unclear D gene. Trimming left V 0 bases short and J 1 base short, with 7 bases between. CDR3 length equals 14 residues. Germline-derived CDR1 and CDR2 are SGHNT and YYREEE (reference sequence). CDR3 DNA: TGTGCCAGCAGCTTGGACAGAAGGAACACTGAAGCTTTCTTT. Translating it yields CASSLDRRNTEAFF.

This clone occurred once. The chain uses TRBV9 and TRBJ2-1; 8 bases are a match to TRBD2. The germline V gene has CDR1 SGDLS and CDR2 YYNGEE. The length of the CDR3 is 14 residues. Unmatched junction bases numbered 7, after V lost 1 base and J lost 10 bases. Here the CDR3 reads CASSVLSGSGEQFF. As DNA, the CDR3 is TGTGCCAGCAGCGTATTAAGCGGGAGCGGGGAGCAGTTCTTC.

The chain is built from TRBV27 and TRBJ2-7, with 8 bases that match TRBD1. The V gene end was trimmed by 10 bases and the J gene end by 3 bases; junction bases not matched to a gene: 8. The CDR3 totals 13 residues. Germline CDR1 is MNHEY and CDR2 is SMNVEV (reference sequence). In nucleotides, the CDR3 is TGTGCCACCTCAGGACAGGGCGACTACGAGCAGTACTTC. It yields the protein CATSGQGDYEQYF.

The chain carries TRBV6-6 and TRBJ2-1; 9 bases align to TRBD1. With V trimmed by 4 bases and J by 8 bases, 3 bases remained unmatched. Germline V CDR1 and CDR2: MNHNY, SVGAGI (reference sequence). The CDR3 sequence is 13 residues long. In DNA form, the CDR3 reads TGTGCCAGCAGTTCGGACAGGGGATATGAGCAGTTCTTC. Protein sequence: CASSSDRGYEQFF.

The V call is TRBV7-6, the J call TRBJ2-7, with TRBD1 matching over 10 bases. The CDR3 contains 17 residues. Unmatched junction bases numbered 9, after V lost 1 base and J lost 3 bases. Germline V gene sequence: CDR1 SGHVS, CDR2 FNYEAQ. Here the CDR3 reads CASSLGGLRDRGYEQYF. In nucleotides, the CDR3 is TGTGCCAGCAGCTTAGGAGGCCTCCGGGACAGGGGCTACGAGCAGTACTTC.

The chain employs TRBV9 and TRBJ2-2; D possibly corresponds to TRBD2 (6 bases). The V gene lost 3 bases and the J gene lost 3 bases, with 15 bases spanning the gap. CDR3 length: 16 amino acids. Germline CDR1 and CDR2: SGDLS and YYNGEE. In nucleotides, the CDR3 is TGTGCCAGCAGCGCGGGGGATAGCCGCTACACCGGGGAGCTGTTTTTT. Amino acids: CASSAGDSRYTGELFF.

Remarks on this clone: This CDR3 is also generated by other DNA sequences in the sample. CDR3 nucleotide sequence: TGCGCCAGCAGCTTGGGAGGGTCTGGAAACACCATATATTTT. This translates into CASSLGGSGNTIYF. The chain has TRBV5-1 and TRBJ1-3; D is unresolved. Trimming pared 0 bases from V and 1 base from J, leaving 5 bases between. The CDR3 has 14 amino acids. Germline V gives CDR1 SGHRS, CDR2 YFSETQ. The variable domain in full, completed from reference TRBV5-1 and TRBJ1-3, reads KAGVTQTPRYLIKTRGQQVTLSCSPISGHRSVSWYQQTPGQGLQFLFEYFSETQRNKGNFPGRFSGRQFSNSRSEMNVSTLELGDSALYLCASSLGGSGNTIYFGEGSWLTVV.

The V and J genes are TRBV7-2 and TRBJ2-1; 7 nucleotides line up with TRBD2. The J segment lost 13 bases and the V segment lost 3 bases, leaving 3 bases of the junction unmatched. CDR1 and CDR2 (germline): SGHTA, FQGNSA. The CDR3 loop spans 11 amino acids. The CDR3 region has the DNA TGTGCCAGCAGCTTGACTAGCTTACAGTTCTTC. Its translation is CASSLTSLQFF.

V usage is TRBV11-3 and J usage is TRBJ2-1, with 8 bases lining up with TRBD1. This CDR3 comprises 15 residues. Germline V gene lookup returns CDR1 SGHNT and CDR2 YENEEA. V trimming: 1 base; J trimming: 7 bases; junction bases outside the gene matches: 6. The CDR3 nucleotides read TGTGCCAGCAGCTTAGTGGCAGGGGGCCTGAATGAGCAGTTCTTC. Translating it yields CASSLVAGGLNEQFF.

V is TRBV5-1 and J is TRBJ2-3; 9 bases fit TRBD2. V gave up 5 bases and J gave up 2 bases; unmatched junction bases: 12. Germline V lookup: CDR1 SGHRS, CDR2 YFSETQ. The CDR3 has 17 residues. The CDR3 DNA follows: TGCGCCAGCAGAGTTCCTGCAGCGGGGGGAAACACAGATACGCAGTATTTT. Protein product: CASRVPAAGGNTDTQYF. The entire variable domain, with the rest obtained from reference TRBV5-1 and TRBJ2-3, is as follows: KAGVTQTPRYLIKTRGQQVTLSCSPISGHRSVSWYQQTPGQGLQFLFEYFSETQRNKGNFPGRFSGRQFSNSRSEMNVSTLELGDSALYLCASRVPAAGGNTDTQYFGPGTRLTVL.

V gene TRBV29-1 combines with J gene TRBJ2-7; unclear D gene. CDR3 size: 12 residues. V was trimmed by 1 base and J by 2 bases, leaving 6 bases between them. The germline V gene has CDR1 SQVTM and CDR2 ANQGSEA. The CDR3 is CSVEVSTYEQYF. The CDR3 region has the DNA TGCAGCGTTGAAGTTAGTACCTACGAGCAGTACTTC.

This clone was detected a few times. The chain links TRBV7-9 to TRBJ1-3, with D possibly TRBD1 on 6 matching bases. V was pared by 11 bases and J by 0 bases, with 17 bases between. Germline V gene sequence: CDR1 SEHNR, CDR2 FQNEAQ (reference sequence). This CDR3 is built from 15 residues. CDR3 in amino acids: CALQGGTISGNTIYF. The CDR3 coding sequence is TGTGCCCTACAGGGCGGAACCATCTCTGGAAACACCATATATTTT.

The chain is built from TRBV7-2 and TRBJ1-3, with a possible D match to TRBD1 (5 bases). V gave up 1 base and J gave up 6 bases, with 16 bases separating them. Per germline, CDR1 SGHTA and CDR2 FQGNSA. The CDR3 spans 16 residues. The CDR3 sequence is CASSLGGANEVNTIYF. CDR3 nucleotide sequence: TGTGCCAGCAGCTTAGGGGGCGCGAATGAAGTAAACACCATATATTTT.

The chain is built from TRBV5-5 and TRBJ1-2; D remains ambiguous. CDR1 SGHKS and CDR2 YYEKEE come from the germline V gene (reference sequence). The CDR3 consists of 14 residues. Trimming stripped 0 bases from V and 6 bases from J, with 12 bases between. The CDR3 DNA sequence: TGTGCCAGCAGCTTGGTTCAGTCCCCCCATGGCTACACCTTC. This encodes CASSLVQSPHGYTF.

This clone was seen more than once but under ten times. The chain couples TRBV5-6 to TRBJ2-7; D not resolved. CDR1 and CDR2 (germline): SGHDT, YYEEEE. Trimming pared 3 bases from V and 3 bases from J, leaving 7 bases between. This CDR3 is 12 amino acids long. The CDR3 DNA sequence: TGTGCCAGCAGCTATGGTAGCTACGAGCAGTACTTC. Translated: CASSYGSYEQYF.

The rearrangement joins TRBV6-5 to TRBJ2-2, with D tentatively TRBD2 (5 bases). Germline CDR1 MNHEY, CDR2 SVGAGI. The V and J ends lost 0 bases and 5 bases respectively, with 13 bases between them. CDR3 length equals 16 residues. CDR3 sequence (DNA): TGTGCCAGCAGTTACTCGAAAGGCCGAGGGACCGGGGAGCTGTTTTTT. This codes for CASSYSKGRGTGELFF.

This clone was counted a single time. V is TRBV5-6 and J is TRBJ2-3; 7 bases align to TRBD1. This CDR3 is 15 amino acids long. Germline V gene lookup returns CDR1 SGHDT and CDR2 YYEEEE. Trimming removed 4 bases from V and 1 base from J; junction bases left unmatched: 6. The CDR3 bases are TGTGCCAGCAGCCCAGGGGGAGTTCGCACAGATACGCAGTATTTT. Translating gives CASSPGGVRTDTQYF.

This clone was counted between two and nine times. V gene TRBV30 combines with J gene TRBJ1-5; D remains unclear. This CDR3 is built from 13 residues. Germline CDR1 is GTSNPN and CDR2 is SVGIG (reference sequence). V gave up 3 bases and J gave up 3 bases, with 9 bases separating them. The DNA for the CDR3 is TGTGCCTGGAGCGGCGGGTACAATCAGCCCCAGCATTTT. Amino acids: CAWSGGYNQPQHF.

The CDR3, as DNA: TGTGCCAGCAGCCCCAGTCGTGGGAGGGACTACGAGCAGTACTTC. Translating it yields CASSPSRGRDYEQYF. The gene calls are TRBV7-9 and TRBJ2-7; TRBD2 matches 7 bases. Per the germline V gene, CDR1 is SEHNR and CDR2 is FQNEAQ (reference sequence). V trimming: 5 bases; J trimming: 3 bases; junction bases outside the gene matches: 10. This CDR3 is 15 amino acids long. The whole variable domain, remainder taken from reference TRBV7-9 and TRBJ2-7, is DTGVSQNPRHKITKRGQNVTFRCDPISEHNRLYWYRQTLGQGPEFLTYFQNEAQLEKSRLLSDRFSAERPKGSFSTLEIQRTEQGDSAMYLCASSPSRGRDYEQYFGPGTRLTVT.

The chain has TRBV6-1 and TRBJ2-7; D remains unclear. This CDR3 has 16 residues. The V and J ends lost 0 bases and 3 bases respectively, with 15 bases between them. Germline CDR1 is MNHNS and CDR2 is SASEGT. CDR3 amino acids: CASSEAAISGIYEQYF. The CDR3 region has the DNA TGTGCCAGCAGTGAAGCGGCAATCTCGGGTATCTACGAGCAGTACTTC.

The chain links TRBV2 to TRBJ1-1, with D possibly matching TRBD1 (6 bases). V was clipped by 5 bases and J by 11 bases, with 15 bases between them. There are 12 residues in the CDR3. Germline CDR1 SNHLY, CDR2 FYNNEI. The CDR3 DNA sequence: TGTGCCAGCAGTAGGACACAGGGCTTGGCTTTCTTT. Its protein product is CASSRTQGLAFF.